The entry that follows covers one T cell receptor beta chain sequence. The V end was cut by 0 bases, the J end by 3 bases, with 12 bases between. The CDR3 sequence is 15 residues long. CDR1 is LNHNV, CDR2 YYDKDF, per germline (reference sequence). The data derive from a study of shared clonotypes between healthy human individuals. As processed by the authors: There were no quality scores in the junction-only immunoSEQ sequences, so filtering differed. The assay was immunoSEQ multiplex PCR, and TCRdb's table has in-frame clones only and misses some. The V and J calls and the clone size are those of that table, but D and trimming were determined from the DNA. The table records about 560,000 clones, around 76% of them present only once.

Sequencing was carried out using PBMCs. The genes are TRBV15 and TRBJ2-7; D is possibly TRBD1 (6 bases). The receptor was isolated from a woman aged 40 to 50 in good health. Some clones in this sample may be carry-over from other donors' samples. The CDR3 sequence: CATSRDEGQIYEQYF. In nucleotides, the CDR3 is TGTGCCACCAGCAGAGATGAAGGACAGATCTACGAGCAGTACTTC.